What follows is one T cell receptor beta chain and its context. The sample comes from a study of shared clonotypes between healthy human individuals. Libraries were prepared by immunoSEQ multiplex PCR; TCRdb keeps only in-frame clonotypes and omits some of them. The sample holds about 110,000 clones, 68% seen once. The junction had 10 bases not matched to a gene; V was cut back by 0 bases and J by 5 bases. The V gene's germline CDR1 is SGHNT and CDR2 YYREEE (reference sequence). The CDR3 extends over 17 amino acids. The specimen was memory CD8+ T cells sorted from blood. The subset was: CD45RO+ cells pooled with CCR7-negative TemRA cells. The gene calls are TRBV5-4 and TRBJ2-7; 11 bases line up with TRBD2. This TCR derives from a woman between 25 and 40 years old in good health. The DNA for the CDR3 is TGTGCCAGCAGCTTGGGACACATGGGACTAGCGGTAGACGAGCAGTACTTC. It specifies CASSLGHMGLAVDEQYF.